What follows describes a single T cell receptor beta chain. Its antigen is currently not known. Base-call qualities are not available, and no considerably larger clone is one nucleotide away. These data originate in a study of blood T cell repertoires in COVID-19 (dated by TCRdb to the early 2020s). Regarding the research as a whole: The collaborator samples originated in the United States, Italy and Spain and spanned the acute and convalescent phases of COVID-19. The prospective study material was composed of cDNA or gDNA derived from T cells, B-cell-depleted T cells, or PBMCs. Subjects who had been exposed to COVID-19, were actively infected with it, or had recovered from it provided the deeply sampled blood TCRbeta repertoires that made up the dataset. The repertoires were released in a freely available public database intended as a resource for research on the immune response to SARS-CoV-2. The samples were drawn from two sources: the first 160 participants of the ongoing ImmuneRACE study, and over 1,000 subjects contributed by 6 global collaborators. Sample metadata almost always included a de-identified subject ID, COVID-19 status, age in years and sex. Where available, HLA class I and class II types were obtained from metadata supplied by the sample provider rather than from assay-based typing. Study-level results and caveats: Clinical and demographic metadata were provided uncurated, with the amount varying by source and participant.

The immunoSEQ Assay, a bias-controlled multiplex PCR, was used to amplify TCRbeta CDR3 regions from genomic DNA. Under the source paper's analysis protocol: The number of nucleated cells in each sample was estimated by amplification of reference gene primers within the assay. Sequence reads were collapsed and filtered to measure the absolute abundance of every unique TCRbeta CDR3 rearrangement. Productive Simpson clonality was computed per sample as the square root of Simpson's diversity index over productive rearrangements. TCRdb stores this immuneACCESS table with in-frame sequences only. Part of the clones is absent; in the studies checked, under half of the shortfall reflects unresolved V genes, and no reason is known for the rest. V and J calls and clone size are copied from that table; D and trimming were computed from the DNA. The table for this sample lists some 200,000 clones; about 83% of them were counted only once. Roughly 1.3% of the sample is taken by the ten largest.

One collaborating source in Seattle enrolled patients during active infection and followed them longitudinally through the course of disease. Each collaborating institution followed its own protocols to collect whole blood in K2EDTA tubes. For TCRbeta analysis, collaborator samples were shipped as frozen whole blood, as isolated PBMCs, or as DNA extracted from either sample type. Germline trimming amounts to 5 bases on V and 3 bases on J, with 7 as the count of junction bases outside the gene matches. CDR1 is given as MDHEN and CDR2 as SYDVKM, both from the germline V gene. Counted from cysteine to phenylalanine, this CDR3 has 16 amino acids. Only CDR3 DNA remains: 48 bases, in frame from the first base.

The chain employs TRBV28 and TRBJ1-4; TRBD1 aligns with 9 central bases. Sequences were obtained from peripheral blood. This TCR was recovered from a young woman with COVID-19, enrolled during active disease. Read as DNA, the sequence is TGTGCCAGCAGTCAGACAGGGGGAATAGCTAATGAAAAACTGTTTTTT. It is translated as CASSQTGGIANEKLFF.